One and the same sample provided the 31 T cell receptor beta chains below, sequenced in a study of vaccination effects on CD4 cells after COVID-19. Sequencing was performed with immunoSEQ multiplex PCR; in TCRdb, only in-frame clones are kept and a portion is missing. The sample yields 55,000 to 65,000 clones, roughly 76% seen once. Expansion of antigen-specific CD4+ T cells with viral peptide pools was carried out by the ViraFEST assay before sequencing. Culture lasted about 11 days before CD4+ T cell isolation. The antigens these receptors bind are not known. The source material was CD4+ T cells from PBMCs cultured with HCoV-229E spike peptides, sampled before COVID-19 vaccination. Every receptor here comes from a human donor who received a COVID-19 vaccine.

CDR3 nucleotide sequence: TGTGCCAGCAGCCAAGGTACCTCTCCAGGCACAGATACGCAGTATTTT. It yields the protein CASSQGTSPGTDTQYF. The chain recombines TRBV4-2 with TRBJ2-3; D not resolved. The CDR3 has 16 amino acids. CDR1 LGHNA and CDR2 YNFKEQ come from the germline V gene. Trimming cost V 1 base and J 1 base, with 12 bases left between them.

The rearrangement links TRBV7-2 to TRBJ1-6; D is uncertain. The germline V gene encodes CDR1 SGHTA and CDR2 FQGNSA. This CDR3 region has 14 residues. V lost 1 base to trimming and J lost 7 bases, with 8 bases between them. CDR3 protein: CASSLEYGNSPLHF. In nucleotides, the CDR3 is TGTGCCAGCAGCTTAGAGTACGGGAATTCACCCCTCCACTTT.

The V and J genes are TRBV27 and TRBJ2-1, with D maybe TRBD2 (6 bases). Germline V CDR1 and CDR2: MNHEY, SMNVEV (reference sequence). This CDR3 has 17 residues. Trimming cost V 4 bases and J 5 bases, with 21 bases left between them. CDR3 nucleotides: TGTGCCAGCAGTTCAGACCCCCGGGGTAGCGGAAACAATGAGCAGTTCTTC. Translation gives CASSSDPRGSGNNEQFF.

The J gene is TRBJ1-3, the V gene TRBV28; D unclear. CDR3 size: 16 residues. Between the trimmed V and J ends, which lost 2 bases and 0 bases, there was a span of 11 bases. Germline lookup yields CDR1 MDHEN and CDR2 SYDVKM. This CDR3 is CASSLLSIGSGNTIYF. CDR3 sequence (DNA): TGTGCCAGCAGTTTACTTTCCATCGGCTCTGGAAACACCATATATTTT.

The chain recombines TRBV3-1 (or the pseudogene TRBV3-2) with TRBJ1-4; D is unresolved. V gave up 4 bases and J gave up 7 bases, with 4 bases separating them. The CDR3 sequence is 11 residues long. Germline V gene sequence: CDR1 LGHDT, CDR2 YNNKEL (reference sequence). CDR3: CASSPGEKLFF. The CDR3 DNA reads as TGTGCCAGCAGCCCCGGTGAAAAACTGTTTTTT.

The rearrangement joins TRBV5-1 to TRBJ2-1; possibly TRBD1 for D (6 bases). CDR1 is SGHRS, CDR2 YFSETQ, per germline. V was clipped by 3 bases and J by 8 bases, with 9 bases between them. The CDR3 has 12 amino acids. CDR3 nucleotide sequence: TGCGCCAGCAGCTACAGGGATCATGAGCAGTTCTTC. Its translation is CASSYRDHEQFF.

This clone was detected only once. The genes are TRBV11-3 and TRBJ2-5; D gene unclear. V was clipped by 1 base and J by 3 bases, with 6 bases between them. The CDR3 is 13 residues long. The germline V gene encodes CDR1 SGHNT and CDR2 YENEEA. The CDR3 is CASSLGPKETQYF. The DNA for the CDR3 is TGTGCCAGCAGCTTAGGGCCAAAAGAGACCCAGTACTTC.

This clone was counted between two and nine times. The chain combines TRBV6-4 with TRBJ1-1, with D possibly matching TRBD1 (6 bases). The germline V gene encodes CDR1 MRHNA and CDR2 SNTAGT. This CDR3 is built from 13 residues. V lost 11 bases, J lost 0 bases, and 13 bases lay in between. CDR3 residues: CAQLRGVNTEAFF. Here the CDR3 DNA reads TGTGCCCAACTCAGGGGCGTGAACACTGAAGCTTTCTTT.

The rearrangement links TRBV7-8 to TRBJ1-6; TRBD1 is a possible D gene (5 bases). The V end lost 6 bases, the J end lost 6 bases, and 15 bases lay between the germline ends. The CDR3 extends over 15 amino acids. The V gene's germline CDR1 is SGHVS and CDR2 FQNEAQ. The CDR3, as DNA: TGTGCCAGCAGTAACAGGAGAACCTCTAATTCACCCCTCCACTTT. Its translation is CASSNRRTSNSPLHF.

The chain combines TRBV20-1 with TRBJ2-5; D not resolved. V was shortened by 0 bases and J by 4 bases, with 3 bases between the two germline ends. Germline values: CDR1 DFQATT, CDR2 SNEGSKA (reference sequence). The CDR3 extends over 11 amino acids. The CDR3 protein is CSARDRETQYF. Here the CDR3 DNA reads TGCAGTGCTAGAGACAGAGAGACCCAGTACTTC.

J is TRBJ2-7 and V is TRBV6-1; D ambiguous. The germline gives CDR1 MNHNS, CDR2 SASEGT. The CDR3 sequence is 15 residues long. Trimming removed 1 base from V and 2 bases from J, with 12 bases in between. This CDR3 reads CASSEVGATAYEQYV. The CDR3 bases are TGTGCCAGCAGTGAAGTGGGCGCTACAGCCTACGAGCAGTACGTC.

The chain is built from TRBV29-1 and TRBJ1-5, with D maybe TRBD1 (6 bases). Germline values: CDR1 SQVTM, CDR2 ANQGSEA. The CDR3 runs 13 residues. Trimming shortened V by 4 bases and J by 4 bases, and 11 bases separated the two germline ends. This CDR3 is CSVAGARNQPQHF. The DNA of the CDR3 is TGCAGCGTTGCGGGGGCGCGGAATCAGCCCCAGCATTTT.

This chain joins TRBV19 and TRBJ1-3; the D is unclear. The V and J ends lost 4 bases and 1 base respectively, with 14 bases between them. In germline, CDR1 is LNHDA, CDR2 SQIVND (reference sequence). The CDR3 contains 16 residues. The CDR3 DNA reads TGTGCCAGTAGTACGCTCTTGACGGTGTCTGGAAACACCATATATTTT. Its protein product is CASSTLLTVSGNTIYF.

The chain joins TRBV11-2 to TRBJ2-7; D gene ambiguous. The ends were cut back, 1 base at V and 0 bases at J, with 13 bases in the middle. Germline lookup yields CDR1 SGHAT and CDR2 FQNNGV. The CDR3 is 16 amino acids. This CDR3 reads CASSLGAAPDSYEQYV. CDR3 nucleotides: TGTGCCAGCAGCTTAGGTGCGGCGCCAGACTCCTACGAGCAGTACGTC.

This chain uses TRBV6-5 with TRBJ1-2; 10 nucleotides align to TRBD1. Germline-derived CDR1 and CDR2 are MNHEY and SVGAGI. The CDR3 sequence is 14 residues long. V was clipped by 2 bases and J by 6 bases; unmatched bases: 3. CDR3 sequence: CASSYLGTGDGYTF. The CDR3 DNA reads TGTGCCAGCAGTTACCTAGGGACAGGGGATGGCTACACCTTC.

The chain links TRBV29-1 to TRBJ1-4; 7 positions agree with TRBD1. The V and J ends lost 4 bases and 8 bases, in that order; junction bases with no gene match: 13. This CDR3 spans 15 amino acids. Germline V CDR1 and CDR2: SQVTM, ANQGSEA. Here the CDR3 DNA reads TGCAGCGTTGTTCTCGTGGTAAGGGGGCAGGAAAAACTGTTTTTT. Translating it yields CSVVLVVRGQEKLFF.

The V and J genes are TRBV29-1 and TRBJ1-4, with 8 bases aligning to TRBD1. This CDR3 region has 14 residues. The J segment lost 8 bases and the V segment lost 2 bases, leaving 7 bases of the junction unmatched. CDR1 is SQVTM, CDR2 ANQGSEA, per germline. CDR3 sequence reads: CSVEPSRTGEKLFF. CDR3 DNA: TGCAGCGTTGAACCTAGCCGGACAGGGGAAAAACTGTTTTTT.

This CDR3 reads CASSIREYSGANVLTF. CDR3 coding DNA: TGTGCCAGTAGTATTAGGGAATACTCTGGGGCCAACGTCCTGACTTTC. This rearrangement joins TRBV19 to TRBJ2-6; D is uncertain. CDR1 LNHDA and CDR2 SQIVND come from the germline V gene (reference sequence). V lost 3 bases, J lost 0 bases, and 9 bases lay in between. CDR3 size: 16 residues.

The chain combines TRBV18 with TRBJ2-3; possibly TRBD1 or TRBD2 for D (6 bases each). The CDR3 contains 15 residues. Per germline, CDR1 KGHSH and CDR2 LQKENI. V lost 6 bases, J lost 3 bases, and 16 bases lay in between. The CDR3 coding sequence is TGTGCCAGCTCTTCATGGGGGGCCCTAACAGATACGCAGTATTTT. Its translation: CASSSWGALTDTQYF.

The gene calls are TRBV14 and TRBJ1-2; no firm D call. CDR3 length: 13 residues. Germline values: CDR1 SGHDN, CDR2 FVKESK. Trimming took 1 base from V and 4 from J, leaving 7 bases between them. The CDR3 DNA sequence: TGTGCCAGCAGCCAAGGACAAATCTATGGCTACACCTTC. Translated, it gives CASSQGQIYGYTF. Full variable domain (outside the CDR3, taken from reference TRBV14 and TRBJ1-2): EAGVTQFPSHSVIEKGQTVTLRCDPISGHDNLYWYRRVMGKEIKFLLHFVKESKQDESGMPNNRFLAERTGGTYSTLKVQPAELEDSGVYFCASSQGQIYGYTFGSGTRLTVV.

The chain recombines TRBV4-1 with TRBJ2-5; D is uncertain. Germline V CDR1 and CDR2: MGHRA, YSYEKL. V dropped 0 bases and J dropped 5 bases, with 10 bases sitting between them. The CDR3 is 14 amino acids. The CDR3 DNA sequence: TGCGCCAGCAGCCAAGATCCGAGGCGGGAGACCCAGTACTTC. It specifies CASSQDPRRETQYF.

This chain connects TRBV10-1 to TRBJ1-2; D ambiguous. Trimming took 4 bases from V and 3 from J, leaving 9 bases between them. The germline V gene has CDR1 WNHNN and CDR2 SYGVQD (reference sequence). The CDR3 loop spans 13 amino acids. CDR3 residues: CASSGRGDYGYTF. The CDR3 DNA reads as TGCGCCAGCAGTGGACGAGGAGACTATGGCTACACCTTC.

The chain combines TRBV19 with TRBJ1-6; the D gene is possibly TRBD1 (5 bases). The V and J ends lost 1 base and 14 bases respectively, with 18 bases between them. The CDR3 spans 15 residues. Germline assignment: CDR1 LNHDA and CDR2 SQIVND (reference sequence). CDR3 in DNA: TGTGCCAGTAGTATAGCGGGACGGGATACCCAGGCCCTCCACTTT. Its translation: CASSIAGRDTQALHF.

The chain combines TRBV4-3 with TRBJ1-5; D uncertain. The germline V and J ends were trimmed by 0 bases and 0 bases, with 12 bases remaining between them. CDR3 length equals 17 residues. From germline, CDR1 is LGHNA and CDR2 YSLEER. For the CDR3, the DNA is TGCGCCAGCAGCCAAGATGCCAATCCGTTTAGCAATCAGCCCCAGCATTTT. This codes for CASSQDANPFSNQPQHF.

V is TRBV24-1 and J is TRBJ2-3, with D perhaps assigned TRBD1 or TRBD2 (5 bases each). Germline V gene lookup returns CDR1 KGHDR and CDR2 SFDVKD. This CDR3 has 15 amino acids. V shed 2 bases and J shed 11 bases, with 19 bases lying between them. The CDR3 DNA follows: TGTGCCACCAGTGATTACGGGACCGGGCATCGGATGCAGTATTTT. As protein: CATSDYGTGHRMQYF.

This rearrangement joins TRBV5-5 to TRBJ2-7; D perhaps matches TRBD2 (6 bases). The CDR3 runs to 15 residues. Germline CDR1 and CDR2: SGHKS and YYEKEE (reference sequence). The V end lost 0 bases, the J end lost 3 bases, and 13 bases lay between the germline ends. Here the CDR3 DNA reads TGTGCCAGCAGCTTGGCCGGGAGACAGAACTACGAGCAGTACGTC. Residues: CASSLAGRQNYEQYV.

This chain connects TRBV25-1 to TRBJ1-4; D not resolved. Germline lookup yields CDR1 MGHDK and CDR2 SYGVNS. CDR3 size: 14 residues. V lost 8 bases, J lost 4 bases, and 14 bases lay in between. The CDR3 sequence is CASRSLLDNEKLFF. The CDR3 coding sequence is TGTGCCAGCCGGTCTCTACTTGATAATGAAAAACTGTTTTTT.

The V gene is TRBV18, the J gene TRBJ2-2; no clear D. This CDR3 is built from 16 residues. Germline V gives CDR1 KGHSH, CDR2 LQKENI. Trimming pared 0 bases from V and 1 base from J, leaving 9 bases between. The CDR3 sequence: CASSPPGSQNTGELFF. The DNA for the CDR3 is TGTGCCAGCTCACCACCCGGATCGCAGAACACCGGGGAGCTGTTTTTT.

This chain connects TRBV6-5 to TRBJ2-2; D tentatively fits TRBD1 or TRBD2 (5 bases each). The CDR3 runs 15 residues. V dropped 6 bases and J dropped 3 bases, with 14 bases sitting between them. CDR1 and CDR2 from the germline V gene are MNHEY and SVGAGI. CDR3 in amino acids: CASRDWTLYTGELFF. The CDR3 nucleotides are TGTGCCAGCAGGGACTGGACACTCTACACCGGGGAGCTGTTTTTT.

The genes are TRBV19 and TRBJ2-3; a weak D match, TRBD1 (6 bases). Germline CDR1 is LNHDA and CDR2 is SQIVND (reference sequence). The CDR3 loop spans 14 amino acids. Between the trimmed V and J ends, which lost 3 bases and 2 bases, there was a span of 9 bases. The CDR3 DNA reads TGTGCCAGTAGTATGAACAGGGTCACAGATACGCAGTATTTT. As protein: CASSMNRVTDTQYF.

The chain has TRBV5-8 and TRBJ2-3; D not resolved. Between the trimmed V and J ends, which lost 7 bases and 2 bases, there was a span of 23 bases. The CDR3 has 17 amino acids. The germline gives CDR1 SGHTS, CDR2 YDEGEE. CDR3 protein: CASPIPPAGSDTDTQYF. The CDR3 bases are TGTGCCAGCCCAATCCCCCCGGCAGGCAGCGACACAGATACGCAGTATTTT.